Each of the 24 T cell receptor beta chains below was sequenced from the same sample in a study of blood T cell repertoires in COVID-19. Produced via immunoSEQ multiplex PCR; TCRdb's table is partial and in-frame only. The sample records tens of thousands of clones, 90% being singletons. The sample taken for sequencing was peripheral blood. The receptors here all came from a human donor in a cohort sampled during active COVID-19.

The chain combines TRBV5-1 with TRBJ2-1; D may be TRBD2 (6 bases). Germline V lookup: CDR1 SGHRS, CDR2 YFSETQ. This CDR3 is built from 16 residues. Trimming removed 0 bases at V and 0 bases at J, with 10 bases between. Here the CDR3 DNA reads TGCGCCAGCAGCTTGGACGGGGGATCCTCCTACAATGAGCAGTTCTTC. It specifies CASSLDGGSSYNEQFF.

This chain links TRBV2 with TRBJ2-7, with 9 bases fitting TRBD1. The CDR3 contains 13 residues. Germline values: CDR1 SNHLY, CDR2 FYNNEI. Germline trimming cut 7 bases from V and 5 bases from J; bases unmatched to any gene: 6. The CDR3 DNA reads as TGTGCCAGCACACCGGACAGGGGCCACGAGCAGTACTTC. This codes for CASTPDRGHEQYF.

This clone was recorded only once. This rearrangement joins TRBV6-6 to TRBJ1-3; D unresolved. This CDR3 has 14 residues. V was clipped by 7 bases and J by 0 bases, with 10 bases between them. The germline V gene encodes CDR1 MNHNY and CDR2 SVGAGI (reference sequence). CDR3 nucleotide sequence: TGTGCCAGCACGCCGCTAGACTCTGGAAACACCATATATTTT. Encoded protein: CASTPLDSGNTIYF.

The chain carries TRBV15 and TRBJ2-3; no clear D. The germline CDR1 and CDR2 sequences are LNHNV and YYDKDF (reference sequence). The CDR3 is made up of 14 amino acids. V was pared by 0 bases and J by 8 bases, with 12 bases between. For the CDR3, the DNA is TGTGCCACCAGCAGAGATTCCCAGTTTGGTACGCAGTATTTT. Its protein product is CATSRDSQFGTQYF. Based on the CDR3 plus reference TRBV15 and TRBJ2-3, the full variable domain is DAMVIQNPRYQVTQFGKPVTLSCSQTLNHNVMYWYQQKSSQAPKLLFHYYDKDFNNEADTPDNFQSRRPNTSFCFLDIRSPGLGDTAMYLCATSRDSQFGTQYFGPGTRLTVL.

The chain recombines TRBV27 with TRBJ2-3; D gene uncertain. The V end was cut by 5 bases, the J end by 4 bases, with 7 bases between. This CDR3 comprises 12 residues. Germline loops: CDR1 MNHEY, CDR2 SMNVEV (reference sequence). The CDR3 nucleotides are TGTGCCAGCAGTCCCCAGGCAGATACGCAGTATTTT. Protein: CASSPQADTQYF.

The chain recombines TRBV5-1 with TRBJ1-6; no definite D call. In germline, CDR1 is SGHRS, CDR2 YFSETQ. V was trimmed by 1 base and J by 8 bases, leaving 7 bases between them. The CDR3 spans 13 residues. The chain's CDR3 is CASSLWPHSPLHF. DNA of the CDR3: TGCGCCAGCAGCTTGTGGCCGCATTCACCCCTCCACTTT.

This clone has a handful of counts. The chain uses TRBV19 and TRBJ2-7; D unclear. With 3 bases removed from V and 4 bases from J, the gap between germline ends came to 10 bases. The length of the CDR3 is 13 residues. The germline CDR1 and CDR2 sequences are LNHDA and SQIVND (reference sequence). The CDR3 DNA follows: TGTGCCAGTAGTATCGACTTAAAATACGAGCAGTACTTC. Its translation: CASSIDLKYEQYF. Full variable domain (missing parts from reference TRBV19 and TRBJ2-7): DGGITQSPKYLFRKEGQNVTLSCEQNLNHDAMYWYRQDPGQGLRLIYYSQIVNDFQKGDIAEGYSVSREKKESFPLTVTSAQKNPTAFYLCASSIDLKYEQYFGPGTRLTVT.

This clone was recorded a few times. V usage is TRBV27 and J usage is TRBJ2-3, with 10 bases identical to TRBD2. CDR3 length equals 17 residues. V was clipped by 5 bases and J by 0 bases; unmatched bases: 8. CDR1 and CDR2 from the germline V gene are MNHEY and SMNVEV (reference sequence). For the CDR3, the DNA is TGTGCCAGCAGTCTCCGCCCGACTAGCGGGAGCACAGATACGCAGTATTTT. Translation: CASSLRPTSGSTDTQYF.

This rearrangement joins TRBV2 to TRBJ2-3, with TRBD2 matching 16 bases. Unmatched junction bases numbered 4, after V lost 7 bases and J lost 6 bases. The CDR3 totals 15 residues. Germline values: CDR1 SNHLY, CDR2 FYNNEI. The CDR3 region is CASKGTSGRADTQYF. CDR3 in DNA: TGTGCCAGCAAGGGGACTAGCGGGAGGGCGGATACGCAGTATTTT. The whole variable domain, filled in from reference TRBV2 and TRBJ2-3, reads EPEVTQTPSHQVTQMGQEVILRCVPISNHLYFYWYRQILGQKVEFLVSFYNNEISEKSEIFDDQFSVERPDGSNFTLKIRSTKLEDSAMYFCASKGTSGRADTQYFGPGTRLTVL.

In this sample, this clone turned up once. The V gene is TRBV5-5, the J gene TRBJ1-3; D is undetermined. The CDR3 totals 15 residues. Germline CDR1 is SGHKS and CDR2 is YYEKEE (reference sequence). Trimming left V 0 bases short and J 0 bases short, with 7 bases between. The CDR3 reads CASSLEQASGNTIYF. The CDR3 nucleotides read TGTGCCAGCAGCTTGGAGCAGGCCTCTGGAAACACCATATATTTT.

The rearrangement uses TRBV2 and TRBJ1-6, with TRBD1 matching 8 bases. The CDR3 has 14 residues. Germline assignment: CDR1 SNHLY and CDR2 FYNNEI. Trimming at V came to 4 bases and at J to 7 bases, leaving 3 bases not matched to a gene. The CDR3 nucleotides read TGTGCCAGCAGTGGACAGGGGTCAAATTCACCCCTCCACTTT. Its protein is CASSGQGSNSPLHF.

The genes are TRBV24-1 and TRBJ2-4; 10 bases line up with TRBD1. V lost 4 bases and J lost 0; bases outside the gene matches: 5. The CDR3 runs to 17 residues. Germline CDR1 KGHDR, CDR2 SFDVKD. This CDR3 reads CATSEAGTGVAKNIQYF. The CDR3 coding sequence is TGTGCCACCAGTGAGGCGGGGACAGGGGTAGCCAAAAACATTCAGTACTTC.

Points on this clone: At one of its ends the junction is not consistent with the germline gene, which may arise from a read error. The chain links TRBV6-1 to TRBJ2-7; no reliable D call. CDR3 length equals 14 residues. Germline CDR1 is MNHNS and CDR2 is SASEGT. The CDR3 DNA is TGTGCCAGCAGCGAAGCCTCCCCTATTTGGGAGCAGTACTTC. Protein: CASSEASPIWEQYF.

CDR3 loop: CASHGTAYGYTF. As DNA, the CDR3 is TGTGCCAGCCACGGGACAGCCTATGGCTACACCTTC. The gene calls are TRBV28 and TRBJ1-2, with 7 bases lining up with TRBD1. Germline V gene sequence: CDR1 MDHEN, CDR2 SYDVKM. The V and J ends lost 8 bases and 4 bases, in that order; junction bases with no gene match: 4. The CDR3 is 12 amino acids.

The chain joins TRBV9 to TRBJ1-6; the D is unclear. The germline CDR1 and CDR2 sequences are SGDLS and YYNGEE. The CDR3 spans 15 residues. V was clipped by 4 bases and J by 7 bases, with 15 bases between them. The CDR3 bases are TGTGCCAGCAGCAGGCAGGAGGCGCCCAATTCACCCCTCCACTTT. It translates to CASSRQEAPNSPLHF.

The chain carries TRBV7-9 and TRBJ1-1; no clear D. CDR3 size: 13 residues. From germline, CDR1 is SEHNR and CDR2 FQNEAQ (reference sequence). Trimming stripped 2 bases from V and 0 bases from J, with 4 bases between. The CDR3 is CASSLPMNTEAFF. The CDR3 region has the DNA TGTGCCAGCAGCTTACCCATGAACACTGAAGCTTTCTTT.

The CDR3 reads CASKRGILWDEQFF. The CDR3 nucleotides are TGTGCCAGCAAACGCGGGATCTTATGGGATGAGCAGTTCTTC. The chain couples TRBV9 to TRBJ2-1; perhaps TRBD2 as D (6 bases). Germline CDR1 reads SGDLS; CDR2 reads YYNGEE. V lost 6 bases and J lost 8, with 18 bases in between. This CDR3 has 14 amino acids.

The chain joins TRBV6-5 to TRBJ2-5, with a tentative D call TRBD1 (5 bases). Trimming took off 1 base at V and 4 bases at J, with 10 bases between the two ends. The CDR3 sequence is 14 residues long. Germline CDR1 and CDR2: MNHEY and SVGAGI. This CDR3 reads CASSYFQGTETQYF. Written as DNA, the CDR3 is TGTGCCAGCAGTTACTTTCAGGGTACAGAGACCCAGTACTTC.

The chain uses TRBV6-5 and TRBJ1-5, with D unresolved. The CDR3 spans 14 residues. The V end lost 0 bases, the J end lost 3 bases, and 6 bases lay between the germline ends. Looked up from germline, CDR1 is MNHEY and CDR2 is SVGAGI. The CDR3 DNA sequence: TGTGCCAGCAGTTACTCGCAACTCAATCAGCCCCAGCATTTT. Its protein is CASSYSQLNQPQHF.

This clone was counted once. The rearrangement uses TRBV27 and TRBJ1-1, with 11 nucleotides matching TRBD1. Unmatched junction bases numbered 4, after V lost 6 bases and J lost 4 bases. The germline gives CDR1 MNHEY, CDR2 SMNVEV (reference sequence). CDR3 length: 14 residues. CDR3 coding DNA: TGTGCCAGCAGGGGACAGGGGGGGGGCACTGAAGCTTTCTTT. Translation: CASRGQGGGTEAFF.

The chain is built from TRBV11-2 and TRBJ2-1; 9 nucleotides agree with TRBD2. The CDR3 extends over 19 amino acids. Germline CDR1 reads SGHAT; CDR2 reads FQNNGV. With V trimmed by 0 bases and J by 0 bases, 9 bases remained unmatched. Here the CDR3 DNA reads TGTGCCAGCAGCTTAGAAGGCCTAGCGGGGACCAGCTCCTACAATGAGCAGTTCTTC. It encodes CASSLEGLAGTSSYNEQFF.

The V call is TRBV6-5, the J call TRBJ2-7, with 8 bases lining up with TRBD1. CDR3 length: 15 amino acids. CDR1 and CDR2 from the germline V gene are MNHEY and SVGAGI. J was trimmed by 3 bases and V by 6 bases; bases with no gene match: 10. CDR3 amino acids: CASRRDGQGGYEQYF. CDR3 sequence (DNA): TGTGCCAGCAGAAGGGACGGACAGGGAGGCTACGAGCAGTACTTC.

The chain recombines TRBV19 with TRBJ2-7; TRBD2 aligns across 8 bases. Germline values: CDR1 LNHDA, CDR2 SQIVND (reference sequence). The ends lost 8 bases at V and 4 bases at J; junction bases unmatched: 7. The CDR3 extends over 13 amino acids. CDR3 region: CASSGRAGYEQYF. The CDR3 coding sequence is TGTGCCAGTTCCGGGAGGGCCGGATACGAGCAGTACTTC.

This sequence joins TRBV28 and TRBJ2-5; 9 bases line up with TRBD1. The CDR3 totals 17 residues. From germline, CDR1 is MDHEN and CDR2 SYDVKM. With 1 base clipped from V and 3 bases from J, the junction kept 9 bases outside the gene matches. The CDR3 sequence is CASSLYWTGVRKETQYF. Written as DNA, the CDR3 is TGTGCCAGCAGTTTATACTGGACAGGGGTCCGTAAAGAGACCCAGTACTTC. Filled out from reference TRBV28 and TRBJ2-5, the complete variable domain reads DVKVTQSSRYLVKRTGEKVFLECVQDMDHENMFWYRQDPGLGLRLIYFSYDVKMKEKGDIPEGYSVSREKKERFSLILESASTNQTSMYLCASSLYWTGVRKETQYFGPGTRLLVL.